The 9 T cell receptor beta chains presented below share a single source sample, sequenced in a study of blood T cell repertoires in COVID-19. Some clones are missing from TCRdb's copy, which holds only in-frame ones; the method was immunoSEQ multiplex PCR. This sample yields more than 70,000 clones, of which over 75% are seen a single time; around 0.8% belongs to the top ten. Sequencing was carried out using peripheral blood. Source of these receptors: a woman aged 80 or over with acute or convalescent COVID-19.

The chain uses TRBV5-5 and TRBJ1-4; D is uncertain. Germline loops: CDR1 SGHKS, CDR2 YYEKEE (reference sequence). This CDR3 has 14 residues. Deletions cut 0 bases from V and 3 bases from J, with 6 bases between. CDR3 DNA: TGTGCCAGCAGCTTGGTACAGTCTAATGAAAAACTGTTTTTT. Translating gives CASSLVQSNEKLFF.

The chain recombines TRBV28 with TRBJ1-2; D gene uncertain. With 3 bases removed from V and 8 bases from J, the gap between germline ends came to 13 bases. CDR1 and CDR2 (germline): MDHEN, SYDVKM. The CDR3 has 13 residues. In DNA form, the CDR3 reads TGTGCCAGCAGTTTGTTCCCTGCGTGGGGCTACACCTTC. Its translation: CASSLFPAWGYTF.

The table lists this clone with a count of one. The chain employs TRBV19 and TRBJ2-7; 10 positions agree with TRBD2. Germline V CDR1 and CDR2: LNHDA, SQIVND (reference sequence). V was clipped by 3 bases and J by 5 bases; unmatched bases: 4. This CDR3 spans 14 amino acids. CDR3 nucleotides: TGTGCCAGTAGTATGACAGGGACTAGCGACGAGCAGTACTTC. Its translation is CASSMTGTSDEQYF.

This clone was counted a single time. This CDR3 reads CASSPTGETNEKLFF. CDR3 DNA sequence: TGCGCCAGCAGCCCCACAGGGGAAACTAATGAAAAACTGTTTTTT. This rearrangement joins TRBV5-1 to TRBJ1-4; 7 nucleotides align to TRBD1. The V segment lost 4 bases and the J segment 1 base; nucleotides outside the gene matches: 4. This CDR3 comprises 15 residues. Looked up from germline, CDR1 is SGHRS and CDR2 is YFSETQ.

V gene TRBV18 combines with J gene TRBJ1-3; tentatively, D is TRBD1 (5 bases). This CDR3 comprises 16 residues. Trimming stripped 1 base from V and 3 bases from J, with 13 bases between. Germline assignment: CDR1 KGHSH and CDR2 LQKENI. This CDR3 is CASSPLPEGDGNTIYF. CDR3 coding DNA: TGTGCCAGCTCACCACTCCCAGAAGGGGATGGAAACACCATATATTTT.

The chain has TRBV7-8 and TRBJ2-3; D perhaps matches TRBD2 (6 bases). The CDR3 spans 17 residues. Trimming pared 0 bases from V and 6 bases from J, leaving 19 bases between. Germline V gives CDR1 SGHVS, CDR2 FQNEAQ. The CDR3 loop is CASSLAGDFRLWDTQYF. CDR3 sequence (DNA): TGTGCCAGCAGCTTAGCGGGGGACTTTCGCCTCTGGGATACGCAGTATTTT.

The chain recombines TRBV6-5 with TRBJ2-7; D may be TRBD1 (6 bases). Germline CDR1 reads MNHEY; CDR2 reads SVGAGI. The CDR3 length is 11 residues. Trimming cost V 5 bases and J 10 bases, with 12 bases left between them. CDR3 in DNA: TGTGCCAGCAGTACCCGACAGGAACAGTACTTC. Translated: CASSTRQEQYF.

CDR3 DNA sequence: TGCGCCAGCAGCCAAGATAGCAACAGGGGGCTTAGGAGGGACAATTCACCCCTCCACTTT. Translating gives CASSQDSNRGLRRDNSPLHF. This chain joins TRBV4-1 and TRBJ1-6; 9 bases align to TRBD1. There are 20 residues in the CDR3. The V gene end was trimmed by 0 bases and the J gene end by 7 bases; junction bases not matched to a gene: 16. Germline CDR1 reads MGHRA; CDR2 reads YSYEKL.

Only a few counts were recorded for this clone. The chain links TRBV6-6 to TRBJ1-4, with D possibly being TRBD1 (5 bases). The ends were cut back, 8 bases at V and 7 bases at J, with 11 bases in the middle. Germline CDR1 and CDR2: MNHNY and SVGAGI (reference sequence). This CDR3 has 12 amino acids. In DNA form, the CDR3 reads TGTGCCAGCGCTTTTACAGGTGAAAAACTGTTTTTT. As protein: CASAFTGEKLFF.